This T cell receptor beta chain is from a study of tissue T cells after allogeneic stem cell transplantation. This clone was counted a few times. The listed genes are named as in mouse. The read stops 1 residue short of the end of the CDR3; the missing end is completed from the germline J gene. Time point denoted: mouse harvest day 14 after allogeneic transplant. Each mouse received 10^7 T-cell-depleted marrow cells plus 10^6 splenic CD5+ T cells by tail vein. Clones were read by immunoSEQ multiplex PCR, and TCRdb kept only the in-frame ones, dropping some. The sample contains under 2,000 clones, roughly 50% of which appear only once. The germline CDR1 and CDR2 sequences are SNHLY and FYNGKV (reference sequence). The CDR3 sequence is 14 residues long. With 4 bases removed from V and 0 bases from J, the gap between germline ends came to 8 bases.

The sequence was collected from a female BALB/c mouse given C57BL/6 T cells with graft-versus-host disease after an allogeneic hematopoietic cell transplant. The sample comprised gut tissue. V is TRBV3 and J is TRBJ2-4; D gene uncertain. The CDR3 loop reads CASSSLTSQNTLYF. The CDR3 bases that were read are TGTGCCAGCAGCTCTTTAACTAGTCAAAACACCTTGTAC.